Listed here are 15 T cell receptor beta chains from one sample, sequenced in a study of cytomegalovirus exposure and HLA in healthy donors. Clones were sequenced by immunoSEQ multiplex PCR, and TCRdb holds only the in-frame ones, with some missing. The data show hundreds of thousands of clones, 80% to 90% seen once. The sample taken for sequencing was PBMCs. The source of these receptors is a woman aged 18-35 years in good health and CMV-seronegative.

This chain joins TRBV4-2 and TRBJ2-1; 10 positions match TRBD2. The junction had 4 bases not matched to a gene; V was cut back by 0 bases and J by 2 bases. The germline V gene encodes CDR1 LGHNA and CDR2 YNFKEQ. The CDR3 spans 17 residues. CDR3 sequence reads: CASSQDSSGRAYNEQFF. In nucleotides, the CDR3 is TGTGCCAGCAGCCAAGATTCCAGCGGGAGGGCCTACAATGAGCAGTTCTTC.

The V and J genes are TRBV6-1 and TRBJ2-7; possibly TRBD2 for D (5 bases). Trimming removed 5 bases at V and 3 bases at J, with 8 bases between. Per the germline V gene, CDR1 is MNHNS and CDR2 is SASEGT. CDR3 length: 12 amino acids. The CDR3 DNA reads TGTGCCAGCAGTTTCGGAGGCTACGAGCAGTACTTC. Protein sequence: CASSFGGYEQYF.

The chain has TRBV9 and TRBJ2-2; D gene ambiguous. V was clipped by 6 bases and J by 0 bases, with 12 bases between them. CDR1 is SGDLS, CDR2 YYNGEE, per germline. The CDR3 extends over 15 amino acids. The CDR3 DNA is TGTGCCAGCAAGAGGCAGTCCTCGAACACCGGGGAGCTGTTTTTT. This sequence encodes CASKRQSSNTGELFF.

The chain has TRBV27 and TRBJ2-2, with D perhaps matching TRBD2 (5 bases). The V gene's germline CDR1 is MNHEY and CDR2 SMNVEV (reference sequence). The ends were cut back, 5 bases at V and 5 bases at J, with 9 bases in the middle. The CDR3 totals 13 residues. DNA of the CDR3: TGTGCCAGCAGTCCCGGACTTACCGGGGAGCTGTTTTTT. Translation gives CASSPGLTGELFF.

The chain uses TRBV6-1 and TRBJ2-1; 8 bases are shared with TRBD2. Germline CDR1 and CDR2: MNHNS and SASEGT. There are 13 residues in the CDR3. Losses at the gene ends were 10 bases for V and 6 bases for J; bases not matched to a gene: 8. The CDR3 nucleotides read TGTGCCACCCCGGGGCGGGAGGCCAATGAGCAGTTCTTC. This sequence encodes CATPGREANEQFF.

V gene TRBV27 combines with J gene TRBJ1-2, with TRBD1 matching over 10 bases. CDR3 length equals 17 residues. Germline V gene lookup returns CDR1 MNHEY and CDR2 SMNVEV (reference sequence). The V segment lost 0 bases and the J segment 5 bases; nucleotides outside the gene matches: 9. The CDR3 nucleotides read TGTGCCAGCAGTTTATCGACCCTTGGGACAGGGGAGTATGGCTACACCTTC. Protein: CASSLSTLGTGEYGYTF.

The chain combines TRBV4-1 with TRBJ2-1, with 14 bases identical to TRBD2. The CDR3 has 18 residues. Germline V gene lookup returns CDR1 MGHRA and CDR2 YSYEKL. V trimming: 2 bases; J trimming: 7 bases; junction bases outside the gene matches: 10. The CDR3 DNA reads TGCGCCAGCAGCCAAAGGACTAGCGGGAGGTCCGGGGGGAATGAGCAGTTCTTC. Its translation is CASSQRTSGRSGGNEQFF.

This rearrangement joins TRBV10-3 to TRBJ2-3, with 8 positions matching TRBD1. The CDR3 is 14 residues long. Germline V CDR1 and CDR2: ENHRY, SYGVKD. With V trimmed by 6 bases and J by 5 bases, 7 bases remained unmatched. CDR3 region: CAISAGTGQDTQYF. CDR3 bases: TGTGCCATCAGCGCTGGGACAGGACAAGATACGCAGTATTTT.

The V and J genes are TRBV30 and TRBJ2-7, with D hard to call. The CDR3 runs 15 residues. V gave up 0 bases and J gave up 0 bases, with 12 bases separating them. CDR1 GTSNPN and CDR2 SVGIG come from the germline V gene (reference sequence). The CDR3 sequence is CAWSVQLTFSYEQYF. CDR3 DNA sequence: TGTGCCTGGAGTGTACAGCTGACCTTCTCCTACGAGCAGTACTTC.

The chain uses TRBV28 and TRBJ1-4; D may be TRBD1 (5 bases). V was clipped by 3 bases and J by 5 bases, with 10 bases between them. The germline CDR1 and CDR2 sequences are MDHEN and SYDVKM. This CDR3 has 14 amino acids. The CDR3 is CASSLSQGNEKLFF. In nucleotides, the CDR3 is TGTGCCAGCAGTTTGAGTCAGGGAAATGAAAAACTGTTTTTT.

V is TRBV6-1 and J is TRBJ1-6; TRBD1 matches 9 bases. Germline V gene data show CDR1 as MNHNS and CDR2 as SASEGT. The length of the CDR3 is 15 residues. After removal of 4 bases from V and 5 bases from J, the junction contained 3 bases not matched to a gene. CDR3 DNA sequence: TGTGCCAGCAGTGCTTGGACAGGGGATAATTCACCCCTCCACTTT. Translating it yields CASSAWTGDNSPLHF.

The gene calls are TRBV9 and TRBJ2-7, with D possibly matching TRBD1 (6 bases). The CDR3 runs to 14 residues. The germline CDR1 and CDR2 sequences are SGDLS and YYNGEE. V shed 4 bases and J shed 6 bases, with 17 bases lying between them. CDR3 coding DNA: TGTGCCAGCAGCACCGAACAGGGTATCACCGAGCAGTACTTC. It codes for CASSTEQGITEQYF.

The genes are TRBV7-6 and TRBJ2-5; perhaps TRBD2 as D (6 bases). There are 14 residues in the CDR3. The germline CDR1 and CDR2 sequences are SGHVS and FNYEAQ. Trimming took 3 bases from V and 9 from J, leaving 17 bases between them. Here the CDR3 reads CASSFPGLQAPQYF. CDR3 DNA: TGTGCCAGCAGCTTCCCGGGACTCCAAGCCCCCCAGTACTTC.

This chain links TRBV7-9 with TRBJ2-1; possibly TRBD2 for D (6 bases). V lost 7 bases and J lost 5, with 12 bases in between. CDR1 is SEHNR, CDR2 FQNEAQ, per germline (reference sequence). The CDR3 is made up of 13 amino acids. CDR3 region: CASMAGNNNEQFF. For the CDR3, the DNA is TGTGCCAGCATGGCGGGGAATAACAATGAGCAGTTCTTC.

The V and J genes are TRBV10-1 and TRBJ2-2; 7 bases match TRBD1. CDR3 length: 15 amino acids. J lost 5 bases, V lost 0 bases, and 3 bases had no gene match. Germline CDR1 reads WNHNN; CDR2 reads SYGVQD (reference sequence). CDR3 nucleotides: TGCGCCAGCAGTGAGTCCGGGACAGAGACCGGGGAGCTGTTTTTT. Translated, it gives CASSESGTETGELFF.